This is a list of T cell receptor beta chains from one sample in a study of radiotherapy plus CTLA-4 blockade in lung cancer. Some clones are missing from TCRdb's copy, which holds only in-frame ones; the method was immunoSEQ multiplex PCR. The table includes around 90,000 clones, around four fifths detected once. The input for sequencing was peripheral blood, taken from a patient treated with radiotherapy plus ipilimumab. Receptors were obtained from a human donor with non-small cell lung cancer who had stable disease on radiotherapy plus ipilimumab. Both conserved end residues are part of each CDR3. A D gene is named only where the DNA matches it firmly. Rows may omit the clone size; those that give it use once, few, many or a size class.

v_call: TRBV11-2
clone_size: NA
j_call: TRBJ2-7
d_call: TRBD2
cdr3_nt: TGTGCCAGCAGCTTAGATCGTGGCGGGGGGGCCTACGAGCAGTACTTC
cdr3_aa: CASSLDRGGGAYEQYF

v_call: TRBV7-2
clone_size: NA
j_call: TRBJ2-5
d_call: NA
cdr3_nt: TGTGCCAGCAGCCTCCCGTCAGCAGGATCGGAGACCCAGTACTTC
cdr3_aa: CASSLPSAGSETQYF

v_call: TRBV14
clone_size: NA
j_call: TRBJ1-2
d_call: NA
cdr3_nt: TGTGCCAGCAGCCAAGACTTGGGGGGGCAGTTCTATGGCTACACCTTC
cdr3_aa: CASSQDLGGQFYGYTF

v_call: TRBV5-1
clone_size: NA
j_call: TRBJ2-3
d_call: NA
cdr3_nt: TGCGCCAGCAGCTTGGCGGGGGCGACAGATACGCAGTATTTT
cdr3_aa: CASSLAGATDTQYF

v_call: TRBV5-1
clone_size: NA
j_call: TRBJ1-6
d_call: NA
cdr3_nt: TGCGCCAGCAGCTTCAACAGGGAGGATTCACCCCTCCACTTT
cdr3_aa: CASSFNREDSPLHF

v_call: TRBV25-1
clone_size: NA
j_call: TRBJ1-6
d_call: TRBD1
cdr3_nt: TGTGCCAGCTCGGGACAGGGTATGAATTCACCCCTCCACTTT
cdr3_aa: CASSGQGMNSPLHF

v_call: TRBV2
clone_size: NA
j_call: TRBJ1-1
d_call: NA
cdr3_nt: TGTGCCAACTTGGCAGGGAGGCCGAACACTGAAGCTTTCTTT
cdr3_aa: CANLAGRPNTEAFF

v_call: TRBV29-1
clone_size: NA
j_call: TRBJ2-7
d_call: NA
cdr3_nt: TGCAGCGTTTCAAACCTCGCGCAGGGCTACGAGCAGTACTTC
cdr3_aa: CSVSNLAQGYEQYF

v_call: TRBV5-1
clone_size: NA
j_call: TRBJ2-5
d_call: NA
cdr3_nt: TGCGCCAGCAGCCCTACCGGGACGAAGGAGACCCAGTACTTC
cdr3_aa: CASSPTGTKETQYF

v_call: TRBV30
clone_size: NA
j_call: TRBJ1-3
d_call: NA
cdr3_nt: TGTGCCTGGAGTACAGGGGGAAACACCATATATTTT
cdr3_aa: CAWSTGGNTIYF

v_call: TRBV30
clone_size: NA
j_call: TRBJ2-2
d_call: TRBD1
cdr3_nt: TGTGCCTGGACCGGACAGGTCACCGGGGAGCTGTTTTTT
cdr3_aa: CAWTGQVTGELFF

v_call: TRBV5-1
clone_size: NA
j_call: TRBJ1-6
d_call: NA
cdr3_nt: TGCGCCAGCAGCTTGGCGGGGGGCGATTCACCCCTCCACTTT
cdr3_aa: CASSLAGGDSPLHF

v_call: TRBV16
clone_size: NA
j_call: TRBJ1-1
d_call: NA
cdr3_nt: TGTGCCAGCAGCCCACAGCGGGACAAGAACACTGAAGCTTTCTTT
cdr3_aa: CASSPQRDKNTEAFF

v_call: TRBV5-1
clone_size: NA
j_call: TRBJ2-1
d_call: TRBD2
cdr3_nt: TGCGCCAGCAGCTTGTCGGGTAGCGGGGCCTTAGGTGAGCAGTTCTTC
cdr3_aa: CASSLSGSGALGEQFF

v_call: TRBV2
clone_size: NA
j_call: TRBJ2-7
d_call: TRBD2
cdr3_nt: TGTGCCAGCAGTGAACGGTCTAGCGGGAGTTACGAGCAGTACTTC
cdr3_aa: CASSERSSGSYEQYF

v_call: TRBV27
clone_size: few
j_call: TRBJ2-1
d_call: TRBD2
cdr3_nt: TGTGCCAGCAGTTTAAGCCGGCTAGCGGGAGGGTTGACCCTCTACAATGAGCAGTTCTTC
cdr3_aa: CASSLSRLAGGLTLYNEQFF

v_call: TRBV6-1
clone_size: NA
j_call: TRBJ2-5
d_call: TRBD1
cdr3_nt: TGTGCCAGCAGGGACAGGGGGATGCAAGAGACCCAGTACTTC
cdr3_aa: CASRDRGMQETQYF

v_call: TRBV30
clone_size: NA
j_call: TRBJ2-2
d_call: TRBD1
cdr3_nt: TGTGCCTGGAGTGGAAGGACAGGGAACACCGGGGAGCTGTTTTTT
cdr3_aa: CAWSGRTGNTGELFF

v_call: TRBV13
clone_size: NA
j_call: TRBJ2-3
d_call: TRBD2
cdr3_nt: TGTGCCAGCAGCTTTAGGCGCGGGGGAACTTCCTTCACGCAGTATTTT
cdr3_aa: CASSFRRGGTSFTQYF

v_call: TRBV30
clone_size: NA
j_call: TRBJ2-1
d_call: TRBD2
cdr3_nt: TGTGCCTGGAGTGTAAGAGTAACGGGGGGGCGGAATGAGCAGTTCTTC
cdr3_aa: CAWSVRVTGGRNEQFF

v_call: TRBV4-1
clone_size: NA
j_call: TRBJ2-1
d_call: TRBD2
cdr3_nt: TGCGCCAGCAGCCAAGGGTCAATAGCGGGGGAGAATTACAATGAGCAGTTCTTC
cdr3_aa: CASSQGSIAGENYNEQFF

v_call: TRBV19
clone_size: NA
j_call: TRBJ1-5
d_call: NA
cdr3_nt: TGTGCCAGTAGTATAGACCCGGGTCCTAGCAATCAGCCCCAGCATTTT
cdr3_aa: CASSIDPGPSNQPQHF

v_call: TRBV27
clone_size: NA
j_call: TRBJ1-5
d_call: NA
cdr3_nt: TGTGCCAGCAGTTCCCAAGGACGGAGCAATCAGCCCCAGCATTTT
cdr3_aa: CASSSQGRSNQPQHF

v_call: TRBV18
clone_size: NA
j_call: TRBJ2-3
d_call: NA
cdr3_nt: TGTGCCAGCTCCCCCGGACGGGGCACAGATACGCAGTATTTT
cdr3_aa: CASSPGRGTDTQYF

v_call: TRBV5-1
clone_size: NA
j_call: TRBJ1-1
d_call: NA
cdr3_nt: TGCGCCAGCAGCTTGGGGGGCAGCTCGAACATAAGGCCTGAAGCTTTCTTT
cdr3_aa: CASSLGGSSNIRPEAFF

v_call: TRBV30
clone_size: NA
j_call: TRBJ1-5
d_call: TRBD1
cdr3_nt: TGTGCCTGGAGTGAGGGGACAGATAGCAATCAGCCCCAGCATTTT
cdr3_aa: CAWSEGTDSNQPQHF

v_call: TRBV28
clone_size: NA
j_call: TRBJ2-3
d_call: TRBD2
cdr3_nt: TGTGCCAGCAGTCCCTCCCGACTAGCGGGGAGCACAGATACGCAGTATTTT
cdr3_aa: CASSPSRLAGSTDTQYF

v_call: TRBV7-8
clone_size: NA
j_call: TRBJ1-2
d_call: TRBD1
cdr3_nt: TGTGCCAGCAGCTTCTGGACAGGGGGCGCTGATGGCTACACCTTC
cdr3_aa: CASSFWTGGADGYTF

v_call: TRBV7-8
clone_size: NA
j_call: TRBJ1-1
d_call: NA
cdr3_nt: TGTGCCAGCAGCTTAACCTCGAAGGGGACGAACACTGAAGCTTTCTTT
cdr3_aa: CASSLTSKGTNTEAFF

v_call: TRBV25-1
clone_size: NA
j_call: TRBJ1-1
d_call: NA
cdr3_nt: TGTGCCAGCAGTGAATTCCCCGAAGCTTTCTTT
cdr3_aa: CASSEFPEAFF

v_call: TRBV28
clone_size: few
j_call: TRBJ1-2
d_call: NA
cdr3_nt: TGTGCCAGCAGTTTAGGGCAGGGGCGCATCTATGGCTACACCTTC
cdr3_aa: CASSLGQGRIYGYTF

v_call: TRBV5-1
clone_size: NA
j_call: TRBJ2-3
d_call: NA
cdr3_nt: TGCGCCAGCAGCTTACAGGACCAGAGCACAGATACGCAGTATTTT
cdr3_aa: CASSLQDQSTDTQYF

v_call: TRBV29-1
clone_size: NA
j_call: TRBJ2-3
d_call: NA
cdr3_nt: TGCAGCGTTGATTTGGGGAATCCCTCAGATACGCAGTATTTT
cdr3_aa: CSVDLGNPSDTQYF

v_call: TRBV5-6
clone_size: NA
j_call: TRBJ1-1
d_call: NA
cdr3_nt: TGTGCCAGCAGCTTGGACGGCGCCACACGATTGAACACTGAAGCTTTCTTT
cdr3_aa: CASSLDGATRLNTEAFF

v_call: TRBV28
clone_size: NA
j_call: TRBJ1-1
d_call: NA
cdr3_nt: TGTGCCAGCAGGTCATTAATGAACACTGAAGCTTTCTTT
cdr3_aa: CASRSLMNTEAFF

v_call: TRBV19
clone_size: few
j_call: TRBJ2-1
d_call: NA
cdr3_nt: TGTGCCAGTTTAGACGCTGTAAATGAGCAGTTCTTC
cdr3_aa: CASLDAVNEQFF

v_call: TRBV7-8
clone_size: NA
j_call: TRBJ2-3
d_call: TRBD2
cdr3_nt: TGTGCCAGCAGCTTAGGTGCAGCGGGGAGCGCAGATACGCAGTATTTT
cdr3_aa: CASSLGAAGSADTQYF

v_call: TRBV6-1
clone_size: once
j_call: TRBJ2-2
d_call: NA
cdr3_nt: TGTGCCAGCAACCCTAGGGGGTCCGGGGAGCTGTTTTTT
cdr3_aa: CASNPRGSGELFF

v_call: TRBV5-1
clone_size: NA
j_call: TRBJ1-4
d_call: TRBD1
cdr3_nt: TGCGCCAGCAGTCGACAGGGGGCGAATAATGAAAAACTGTTTTTT
cdr3_aa: CASSRQGANNEKLFF

v_call: TRBV6-6
clone_size: NA
j_call: TRBJ1-1
d_call: NA
cdr3_nt: TGTGCCAGCAGAGATGGCGCCGTTGAAGCTTTCTTT
cdr3_aa: CASRDGAVEAFF

v_call: TRBV19
clone_size: few
j_call: TRBJ1-5
d_call: NA
cdr3_nt: TGTGCCAGTAGTAGGGGGGCGGATCAGCCCCAGCATTTT
cdr3_aa: CASSRGADQPQHF

v_call: TRBV27
clone_size: NA
j_call: TRBJ1-3
d_call: NA
cdr3_nt: TGCGCCAGCAGTTTGAGGGAAGGTCCTGGAAACACCATATATTTT
cdr3_aa: CASSLREGPGNTIYF

v_call: TRBV10-2
clone_size: NA
j_call: TRBJ2-7
d_call: NA
cdr3_nt: TGCGCCAGCAGCCTCGGACGCTACGAGCAGTACTTC
cdr3_aa: CASSLGRYEQYF

v_call: TRBV5-1
clone_size: once
j_call: TRBJ1-2
d_call: NA
cdr3_nt: TGCGCCAGCAGCTTGGAAGGTCGCTATGGCTACACCTTC
cdr3_aa: CASSLEGRYGYTF